The 5 T cell receptor beta chains in this list originate from one sample, sequenced in a study of shared clonotypes between healthy human individuals. Positive CCR7 selection of CD45RO-negative cells yielded the naive CD8 cells, and terminally differentiated effector memory CD45RA+ cells were excluded. Profiling relied on immunoSEQ multiplex PCR, and the TCRdb table lists in-frame clones only, not all of them. The table shows about 590,000 clones, with about 95% occurring only once. Material: naive CD8+ T cells sorted from blood. The receptors here all came from a young woman in good health.

CDR3 in DNA: TGTGCCTCCAAGCCCTCCAGCTCCTACGAGCAGTACTTC. As protein: CASKPSSSYEQYF. The chain couples TRBV28 to TRBJ2-7, with D hard to call. This CDR3 is built from 13 residues. Germline V gene sequence: CDR1 MDHEN, CDR2 SYDVKM. The V end lost 11 bases, the J end lost 0 bases, and 14 bases lay between the germline ends.

The chain is built from TRBV7-3 and TRBJ2-7; 7 nucleotides line up with TRBD2. The CDR3 contains 14 residues. Germline CDR1 and CDR2: SGHTA and FQGTGA. The trim removed 5 bases at V and 0 bases at J, leaving 4 bases unmatched. Here the CDR3 reads CASSPWEGSYEQYF. CDR3 DNA: TGTGCCAGCAGCCCATGGGAGGGCTCCTACGAGCAGTACTTC.

V gene TRBV30 combines with J gene TRBJ2-2; D gene uncertain. CDR3 size: 15 residues. Trimming cost V 3 bases and J 4 bases, with 15 bases left between them. Germline CDR1 and CDR2: GTSNPN and SVGIG (reference sequence). CDR3 nucleotide sequence: TGTGCCTGGAGCCCTCTTCTCCAGACCACCGGGGAGCTGTTTTTT. This sequence encodes CAWSPLLQTTGELFF.

This sequence joins TRBV7-8 and TRBJ2-5; D remains unclear. Germline V gives CDR1 SGHVS, CDR2 FQNEAQ. The CDR3 runs 14 residues. V was shortened by 2 bases and J by 7 bases, with 14 bases between the two germline ends. The CDR3 DNA reads as TGTGCCAGCAGCTTACACGAGGAGATAGTGACCCAGTACTTC. It translates to CASSLHEEIVTQYF.

This sequence joins TRBV18 and TRBJ1-3, with D possibly matching TRBD1 (6 bases). There are 14 residues in the CDR3. Germline V lookup: CDR1 KGHSH, CDR2 LQKENI. Trimming pared 8 bases from V and 2 bases from J, leaving 13 bases between. The DNA of the CDR3 is TGTGCCAGCGCGCAGGGGAGTCCTGGAAACACCATATATTTT. Protein sequence: CASAQGSPGNTIYF.